The clone carrying this TCR beta chain was counted between two and nine times. The target antigen is unknown. This CDR3 has 13 amino acids. Trimming at V came to 4 bases and at J to 3 bases, leaving 3 bases not matched to a gene. Germline V gene lookup returns CDR1 SGHNT and CDR2 YYREEE (reference sequence). The sample originates from a study of vaccination and CD4 T cells after COVID-19. Overall study results and limits: Spike mono-reactive clones accounted for 304 of the 307 vaccine-specific clones found in convalescent patients. Median approximately 90% of reactive clones detected in convalescent patients emerged only post-vaccination.

The Oncomine TCR Beta short-read assay was what sequenced the DNA obtained from cultured CD4+ T cells. After culture, CD4+ T cells served as the source for genomic DNA extraction. TCRdb called the PCR reads again in MiXCR, with one record for every CDR3 protein. The sample has 20,000 or so distinct CDR3 sequences, 58% seen once. As for treatment: roughly 11-day PBMC culture with coronavirus spike peptide pools or control peptides (ViraFEST assay). Here the sequenced sample was CD4+ T cells from blood, cultured in vitro, taken after SARS-CoV-2 vaccination. The clonotype originates from a human donor who had recovered from COVID-19. V usage is TRBV5-4 and J usage is TRBJ2-5; 7 bases fit TRBD2. The CDR3 protein is CASSRGDEETQYF. DNA of the CDR3: TGTGCCAGCAGCCGGGGGGACGAAGAGACCCAGTACTTC.